Listed here are 21 T cell receptor beta chains from one sample, sequenced in a study of OX40 agonist ivuxolimab in advanced cancers. Sequencing used immunoSEQ multiplex PCR; TCRdb keeps in-frame clones, though not all of them. This table holds around 67,000 clones, approximately 89% found once. This specimen was CD4+ or CD8+ T cells sorted from blood, taken in a trial of the OX40 agonist ivuxolimab. These receptors were collected from an adult with an advanced solid tumor such as melanoma, head and neck, liver or kidney cancer.

The rearrangement joins TRBV10-2 to TRBJ1-2; the D gene is possibly TRBD1 (5 bases). The CDR3 runs 14 residues. V lost 2 bases to trimming and J lost 8 bases, with 15 bases between them. Germline V gene data show CDR1 as WSHSY and CDR2 as SAAADI. The CDR3 here is CASSEGDRAKGYTF. In DNA form, the CDR3 reads TGCGCCAGCAGTGAGGGTGACAGAGCTAAGGGCTACACCTTC.

The chain recombines TRBV11-3 with TRBJ2-7; 9 bases line up with TRBD2. Trimming took 4 bases from V and 2 from J; bases not matched to a gene: 3. Germline CDR1 SGHNT, CDR2 YENEEA. The CDR3 is 14 amino acids. CDR3 sequence (DNA): TGTGCCAGCAGCTCTAGCGGGGTCCCCTACGAGCAGTACTTC. As protein: CASSSSGVPYEQYF. Complete variable domain (other parts from reference TRBV11-3 and TRBJ2-7): EAGVVQSPRYKIIEKKQPVAFWCNPISGHNTLYWYLQNLGQGPELLIRYENEEAVDDSQLPKDRFSAERLKGVDSTLKIQPAELGDSAVYLCASSSSGVPYEQYFGPGTRLTVT.

The chain combines TRBV4-1 with TRBJ2-7; no clear D gene. V gave up 0 bases and J gave up 2 bases, with 14 bases separating them. The CDR3 length is 16 residues. Germline V gene data show CDR1 as MGHRA and CDR2 as YSYEKL. As DNA, the CDR3 is TGCGCCAGCAGCCAAGAGAATGCGGTCCTGCCCTACGAGCAGTACTTC. It is translated as CASSQENAVLPYEQYF.

The J gene is TRBJ1-1, the V gene TRBV19; a weak D match, TRBD1 (6 bases). This CDR3 is built from 15 residues. V was pared by 5 bases and J by 1 base, with 14 bases between. CDR1 and CDR2 from the germline V gene are LNHDA and SQIVND (reference sequence). CDR3 region: CASSVGGQWNTEAFF. The CDR3 DNA is TGTGCCAGTAGTGTGGGGGGCCAGTGGAACACTGAAGCTTTCTTT.

The rearrangement joins TRBV18 to TRBJ2-5, with a tentative D call TRBD1 (6 bases). V lost 2 bases, J lost 4 bases, and 17 bases lay in between. The CDR3 loop spans 16 amino acids. The germline V gene encodes CDR1 KGHSH and CDR2 LQKENI. The CDR3 spells CASSPGGRSLGETQYF. The CDR3 DNA reads as TGTGCCAGCTCACCAGGGGGCAGGTCCTTAGGAGAGACCCAGTACTTC.

This chain links TRBV6-6 with TRBJ2-5; D remains ambiguous. Germline CDR1 is MNHNY and CDR2 is SVGAGI (reference sequence). The CDR3 spans 11 residues. V was pared by 6 bases and J by 8 bases, with 10 bases between. The DNA for the CDR3 is TGTGCCAGCAGCCCCGCTGAAACCCAGTACTTC. It encodes CASSPAETQYF.

The rearrangement joins TRBV18 to TRBJ1-5; D remains ambiguous. CDR1 and CDR2 (germline): KGHSH, LQKENI. V dropped 0 bases and J dropped 3 bases, with 3 bases sitting between them. The CDR3 consists of 13 residues. The CDR3 region is CASSPPANQPQHF. The CDR3 DNA is TGTGCCAGCTCACCACCGGCCAATCAGCCCCAGCATTTT. The variable domain in full, completed from reference TRBV18 and TRBJ1-5, reads NAGVMQNPRHLVRRRGQEARLRCSPMKGHSHVYWYRQLPEEGLKFMVYLQKENIIDESGMPKERFSAEFPKEGPSILRIQQVVRGDSAAYFCASSPPANQPQHFGDGTRLSIL.

The V and J genes are TRBV5-1 and TRBJ2-1; the D gene is possibly TRBD1 (6 bases). The V gene lost 9 bases and the J gene lost 0 bases, with 19 bases spanning the gap. The CDR3 has 16 residues. CDR1 and CDR2 from the germline V gene are SGHRS and YFSETQ. The CDR3 sequence: CATMQGPSLSYNEQFF. DNA for the CDR3: TGCGCCACTATGCAGGGGCCATCACTCTCCTACAATGAGCAGTTCTTC.

V gene TRBV5-6 combines with J gene TRBJ2-6, with D perhaps matching TRBD1 (6 bases). The CDR3 is made up of 19 amino acids. Trimming removed 4 bases from V and 0 bases from J, with 20 bases in between. Germline V gene sequence: CDR1 SGHDT, CDR2 YYEEEE. The CDR3 sequence is CASSTKQGYLGSGANVLTF. The CDR3 coding sequence is TGTGCCAGCAGCACGAAACAGGGCTACCTGGGCTCTGGGGCCAACGTCCTGACTTTC.

This chain uses TRBV4-1 with TRBJ2-2; 12 positions agree with TRBD1. Germline-derived CDR1 and CDR2 are MGHRA and YSYEKL. CDR3 length: 17 amino acids. Trimming at V came to 5 bases and at J to 5 bases, leaving 9 bases not matched to a gene. Here the CDR3 DNA reads TGCGCCAGCAGCAAGGGACAGGGGGCGGTGGGAACCGGGGAGCTGTTTTTT. Its protein product is CASSKGQGAVGTGELFF.

A word on this clone: Germline and junction disagree at one end, which may indicate a read error. The CDR3 loop reads CASSYVDRSSYEQYF. DNA of the CDR3: TGTGCTAGCAGCTACGTAGACAGGAGCTCCTACGAGCAGTACTTC. This sequence joins TRBV7-7 and TRBJ2-7; D possibly corresponds to TRBD1 (6 bases). CDR3 length equals 15 residues. Germline V gene sequence: CDR1 SSHAT, CDR2 FNYEAQ (reference sequence). The full variable domain, in which reference TRBV7-7 and TRBJ2-7 provide the parts outside the CDR3, is GAGVSQSPRYKVTKRGQDVTLRCDPISSHATLYWYQQALGQGPEFLTYFNYEAQPDKSGLPSDRFSAERPEGSISTLTIQRTEQRDSAMYRCASSYVDRSSYEQYFGPGTRLTVT.

The rearrangement uses TRBV14 and TRBJ2-3; D gene ambiguous. Germline V gives CDR1 SGHDN, CDR2 FVKESK. The CDR3 extends over 15 amino acids. The V end was cut by 0 bases, the J end by 2 bases, with 9 bases between. CDR3 in DNA: TGTGCCAGCAGCCAAGATAGGTGGGTCACAGATACGCAGTATTTT. Residues: CASSQDRWVTDTQYF.

The chain couples TRBV6-6 to TRBJ2-2; D remains ambiguous. Germline V gives CDR1 MNHNY, CDR2 SVGAGI (reference sequence). The V end lost 0 bases, the J end lost 4 bases, and 6 bases lay between the germline ends. The CDR3 covers 14 residues. CDR3 amino acids: CASSYSMVTGELFF. As DNA, the CDR3 is TGTGCCAGCAGTTACTCGATGGTCACCGGGGAGCTGTTTTTT.

This clone was seen once. This chain joins TRBV11-3 and TRBJ2-5; TRBD2 agrees at 8 bases. This CDR3 spans 16 amino acids. Germline-derived CDR1 and CDR2 are SGHNT and YENEEA. The trim removed 5 bases at V and 5 bases at J, leaving 13 bases unmatched. Here the CDR3 reads CASSPRVLAGRETQYF. CDR3 nucleotide sequence: TGTGCCAGCAGCCCAAGGGTCTTAGCGGGGAGGGAGACCCAGTACTTC. The variable domain in full, completed from reference TRBV11-3 and TRBJ2-5, reads EAGVVQSPRYKIIEKKQPVAFWCNPISGHNTLYWYLQNLGQGPELLIRYENEEAVDDSQLPKDRFSAERLKGVDSTLKIQPAELGDSAVYLCASSPRVLAGRETQYFGPGTRLLVL.

This chain links TRBV7-9 with TRBJ1-2; D is unresolved. Germline V gene sequence: CDR1 SEHNR, CDR2 FQNEAQ (reference sequence). V lost 2 bases and J 0 bases, leaving 7 bases between the germline ends. The CDR3 loop spans 14 amino acids. The CDR3, as DNA: TGTGCCAGCAGCTTACAGGTAGCTAACTATGGCTACACCTTC. Residues: CASSLQVANYGYTF. Filled out from reference TRBV7-9 and TRBJ1-2, the complete variable domain reads DTGVSQNPRHKITKRGQNVTFRCDPISEHNRLYWYRQTLGQGPEFLTYFQNEAQLEKSRLLSDRFSAERPKGSFSTLEIQRTEQGDSAMYLCASSLQVANYGYTFGSGTRLTVV.

This sequence joins TRBV28 and TRBJ1-5; D is possibly TRBD1 (5 bases). The germline V gene encodes CDR1 MDHEN and CDR2 SYDVKM. The CDR3 has 15 residues. V lost 6 bases and J 0 bases, leaving 12 bases between the germline ends. The CDR3 DNA sequence: TGTGCCAGCAGCTGGGGACTTCTTAGCAATCAGCCCCAGCATTTT. It codes for CASSWGLLSNQPQHF. The whole variable domain, remainder taken from reference TRBV28 and TRBJ1-5, is DVKVTQSSRYLVKRTGEKVFLECVQDMDHENMFWYRQDPGLGLRLIYFSYDVKMKEKGDIPEGYSVSREKKERFSLILESASTNQTSMYLCASSWGLLSNQPQHFGDGTRLSIL.

In DNA, the CDR3 is TGTGCCAGTAGTATAGTCAGACTACAGGGGGTCCAGCCCCAGCATTTT. Translated, it gives CASSIVRLQGVQPQHF. The chain joins TRBV19 to TRBJ1-5, with 8 bases identical to TRBD1. The CDR3 totals 16 residues. Germline-derived CDR1 and CDR2 are LNHDA and SQIVND (reference sequence). V dropped 1 base and J dropped 7; count of bases not matched to a gene: 9.

This clone was seen once. This chain connects TRBV18 to TRBJ2-5; possible D gene TRBD1, 5 bases. The CDR3 is 13 amino acids. In germline, CDR1 is KGHSH, CDR2 LQKENI. Trimming removed 3 bases from V and 3 bases from J, with 8 bases in between. The CDR3 sequence is CASSPIQEETQYF. The CDR3 DNA follows: TGTGCCAGCTCACCCATACAGGAAGAGACCCAGTACTTC.

V gene TRBV2 combines with J gene TRBJ1-5; possibly TRBD1 for D (5 bases). Per germline, CDR1 SNHLY and CDR2 FYNNEI. The CDR3 is made up of 16 amino acids. The CDR3 sequence: CASSRETAYSNQPQHF. CDR3 DNA: TGTGCATCCTCCCGAGAGACAGCTTATAGCAATCAGCCCCAGCATTTT.

V gene TRBV28 combines with J gene TRBJ2-7, with D hard to call. The germline gives CDR1 MDHEN, CDR2 SYDVKM. This CDR3 has 10 amino acids. V was clipped by 7 bases and J by 8 bases, with 9 bases between them. CDR3: CASTRRKQYF. CDR3 coding DNA: TGTGCCAGCACCCGCCGGAAGCAGTACTTC.

The chain is built from TRBV6-1 and TRBJ2-7, with D maybe TRBD2 (6 bases). CDR1 MNHNS and CDR2 SASEGT come from the germline V gene. This CDR3 region has 14 residues. V dropped 8 bases and J dropped 4 bases, with 18 bases sitting between them. CDR3 DNA: TGTGCCAGCGCGGATGGGAGGTTCCCTTACGAGCAGTACTTC. Encoded protein: CASADGRFPYEQYF.